The text below deals with one T cell receptor beta chain. Its antigen is currently not known. Base qualities were left out, and no much larger clone turns up one base away. The cysteine opens and the phenylalanine closes a CDR3 of 16 amino acids. Left in the record is the CDR3 DNA by itself, 48 bases read in frame from the first base. The junction shows trimming of 6 bases on V and 2 bases on J, and the gene matches do not reach 6 bases of it. Via the germline V gene (reference sequence), CDR1 is LNHDA and CDR2 SQIVND. This entry is derived from a study of blood T cell repertoires in COVID-19 (dated by TCRdb to 2018 to 2020). Turning to the overall study: Samples from collaborators originated in the United States, Italy and Spain and spanned both the acute and convalescent phases of COVID-19. Samples were obtained from the ongoing ImmuneRACE study (first 160 participants) and from 1,254 subjects provided by 6 global collaborators. A de-identified subject ID, COVID-19 status, age in years and sex were almost always included in the sample metadata. Where available, HLA class I and class II types were obtained from metadata supplied by the sample provider rather than from assay-based typing. The repertoires were released in a freely available public database intended as a resource for research on the immune response to SARS-CoV-2. The prospective study material was composed of cDNA or gDNA derived from T cells, B-cell-depleted T cells, or PBMCs. The dataset comprised deeply sampled blood TCRbeta repertoires from subjects exposed to, actively infected with, or recovered from COVID-19. What the study reported, not specific to this receptor: Clinical and demographic metadata were provided uncurated, with the amount varying by source and participant.

The immunoSEQ Assay, a bias-controlled multiplex PCR, was used to amplify TCRbeta CDR3 regions from genomic DNA. In the paper's pipeline: The number of nucleated cells in each sample was estimated by amplification of reference gene primers within the assay. To quantify the absolute abundance of each unique TCRbeta CDR3 rearrangement, sequence reads were collapsed and filtered. Productive Simpson clonality was computed per sample as the square root of Simpson's diversity index over productive rearrangements. TCRdb retrieved this table from immuneACCESS and kept in-frame rearrangements only. Not all clones are present; in checked studies, unresolved V genes account for under half, and no reason is known for the remainder. V and J calls and clone size come straight from that table; D and trimming were deduced from the DNA. This sample comprises 190,000 or so clones, 80% to 90% of them detected only once. Of the sample, about 10% falls within the top ten clones.

In the prospective study, participants were about 18 to 90 years old, resided in 24 geographic areas of the United States, and were enrolled through a virtual design. Cohort assignment in the prospective study relied on participant-reported clinical history from a screening survey and a study questionnaire. ImmuneRACE Cohort 3 recovered participants were defined by two consecutive negative NP/OP PCR tests, healthcare professional clearance, or symptom resolution. In the prospective study, whole blood, serum and a nasopharyngeal or oropharyngeal swab were collected from each participant by mobile phlebotomists. Additional blood draws and questionnaires over an approximately two-month period could optionally be provided by prospective study participants. Blood samples from the prospective study were shipped frozen or at room temperature prior to DNA extraction.

The sequenced material came from PBMCs or T cells enriched from blood (not recorded which). The TCR was taken from a man aged 40-49 years who had recovered from COVID-19. The chain employs TRBV19 and TRBJ2-3, and 12 bases in between align with TRBD1. The nucleotide sequence is given as TGTGCCAGTAGACCCCGGGGACAGGGGGCCACAGATACGCAGTATTTT. Its protein reads: CASRPRGQGATDTQYF.